This T cell receptor (beta chain) originates from a study of identical twins. This CDR3 contains 14 residues. After removal of 2 bases from V and 5 bases from J, the junction contained 1 base not matched to a gene. Germline V gene data show CDR1 as DFQATT and CDR2 as SNEGSKA (reference sequence). A remark on this clonotype: Its antigen is unidentified.

Study-wide points: The study based its conclusions on cross-sectional statistical analysis and did not follow the same donors. Sequences that were out-of-frame, alpha and twin-shared displayed an excess of low generation probability. The degree of excess twin sharing was weaker in beta out-of-frame sequences. Abundant beta clonotypes from cord blood had fewer insertions, unlike memory repertoires, which showed none.

TCRdb re-called the 5' RACE reads with MiXCR, one entry per CDR3 protein. Counted here are around 490,000 distinct CDR3 sequences, 13% to 15% occurring once; the ten biggest clones make up around 0.4%. These data were likewise used in another study, on yellow fever vaccine responses in identical twins.

The sequence derives from a woman aged 18-30 years in good health. The chain uses TRBV20-1 and TRBJ2-2, with 11 bases aligning to TRBD2. Sequencing input: CD4+ T cells sorted from blood. CDR3 residues: CSARIAGGTGELFF. CDR3 sequence (DNA): TGCAGTGCTAGAATAGCGGGAGGGACCGGGGAGCTGTTTTTT.